This is a list of T cell receptor beta chains from one sample in a study of blood T cell repertoires in COVID-19. TCRdb's copy holds only in-frame clones and misses some; the assay was immunoSEQ multiplex PCR. The sample has around 240,000 clones, roughly 82% seen once. The source material was PBMCs or T cells enriched from blood (not recorded which). These receptors came from a woman between 50 and 59 years old who had recovered from COVID-19. Both conserved end residues are part of each CDR3. A D gene is named only where the DNA matches it firmly. Only part of the rows carry a size: once, few, many, or a class if the clone is expanded.

>TRBV27|-|-|TRBJ2-7|15
TGTGCCAGCAGTAGGGTGGGAACAGGGAGCTACGAGCAGTACTTC
CASSRVGTGSYEQYF
>TRBV6-2/TRBV6-3|-|TRBD1|TRBJ2-2|16
TGTGCCAGCAGTTACACGACAGGGGGCAGTTCCGGGGAGCTGTTTTTT
CASSYTTGGSSGELFF
>TRBV6-2/TRBV6-3|-|TRBD2|TRBJ2-7|15
TGTGCCAGCAGTTCGCCTAGCGGGAGGGCCTACGAGCAGTACTTC
CASSSPSGRAYEQYF
>TRBV14|few|-|TRBJ2-2|16
TGTGCCAGCAGCCAGAACACAGGGGGGGCCACCGGGGAGCTGTTTTTT
CASSQNTGGATGELFF
>TRBV5-6|-|-|TRBJ1-1|15
TGTGCCAGCAGCTGGGGTGGCAGGGTGGGAACTGAAGCTTTCTTT
CASSWGGRVGTEAFF
>TRBV3-1/TRBV3-2|-|-|TRBJ1-3|13
TGTGCCAGCAGCCAAGGGGGACTAAACACCATATATTTT
CASSQGGLNTIYF
>TRBV18|-|-|TRBJ1-2|12
TGTGCCAGCTCACCGCCTCGGGGTGGCTACACCTTC
CASSPPRGGYTF
>TRBV5-6|few|TRBD1|TRBJ1-1|18
TGTGCCAGCAGCTTCCAACTATACCTGACAGGGCAAATCACTGAAGCTTTCTTT
CASSFQLYLTGQITEAFF
>TRBV6-2/TRBV6-3|-|-|TRBJ1-5|14
TGTGCCAGCAGTTACGGCAGTAGCAATCAGCCCCAGCATTTT
CASSYGSSNQPQHF
>TRBV29-1|-|TRBD1|TRBJ1-1|13
TGCAGCGGGCTAGGGGGACAGGGAGGTGAAGCTTTCTTT
CSGLGGQGGEAFF
>TRBV3-1/TRBV3-2|-|TRBD2|TRBJ2-5|16
TGTGCCAGCAGCCAAGGTGCTAGCGGGGGGGCGGAGACCCAGTACTTC
CASSQGASGGAETQYF
>TRBV5-1|-|TRBD1|TRBJ1-2|15
TGCGCCAGCAGCTTGGGGCAGGGGGCTTTTGATGGCTACACCTTC
CASSLGQGAFDGYTF
>TRBV5-1|-|-|TRBJ2-3|16
TGCGCCAGCAGCGTCACAGGGATTTTGTCCACAGATACGCAGTATTTT
CASSVTGILSTDTQYF
>TRBV6-5|-|-|TRBJ2-4|16
TGTGCCAGCAGTTACGACGGAGAATTAGCCAAAAACATTCAGTACTTC
CASSYDGELAKNIQYF
>TRBV28|-|-|TRBJ1-5|14
TGTGCCAGCAGGCTGAGGGTGCGCAATCAGCCCCAGCATTTT
CASRLRVRNQPQHF
>TRBV28|-|-|TRBJ1-2|13
TGTGCCAGCAAAATCGACATTAACTATGGCTACACCTTC
CASKIDINYGYTF
>TRBV30|-|TRBD1|TRBJ2-6|15
TGTGCCTGGGGGCAGGGGGCCTCTGGGGCCAACGTCCTGACTTTC
CAWGQGASGANVLTF
>TRBV28|-|-|TRBJ2-7|13
TGTGCCAGCACTAAGGCTGGAGTCTACGAGCAGTACTTC
CASTKAGVYEQYF
>TRBV3-1/TRBV3-2|-|-|TRBJ2-7|16
TGTGCCAGCAGCCAAGATCTCGGACTGGCTACCTACGAGCAGTACTTC
CASSQDLGLATYEQYF
>TRBV6-5|-|TRBD1|TRBJ1-2|14
TGTGCCAGCAGGTCCGGACAGGGGGCGTATGGCTACACCTTC
CASRSGQGAYGYTF
>TRBV7-2|-|TRBD2|TRBJ2-1|15
TGTGCCAGCGAATCACTAGCGGGAGGGCCTAATGAGCAGTTCTTC
CASESLAGGPNEQFF
>TRBV15|-|TRBD1|TRBJ1-2|13
TGTGCCACCAGCAGGGACAGGAACTATGGCTACACCTTC
CATSRDRNYGYTF
>TRBV7-9|few|-|TRBJ2-7|15
TGTGCCAGCAGCTCCGAAGTAGAGGCGGGATTCGAGCAGTACTTC
CASSSEVEAGFEQYF
>TRBV3-1/TRBV3-2|-|TRBD2|TRBJ2-5|21
TGTGCCAGCAGCCAAGATTCAAGAGGCAGGCGGCTGGGACTAGCGAGGGAGACCCAGTACTTC
CASSQDSRGRRLGLARETQYF
>TRBV5-1|few|-|TRBJ1-1|15
TGCGCCAGCAGGCCCTCCAGGGGACTGAACACTGAAGCTTTCTTT
CASRPSRGLNTEAFF
>TRBV3-1/TRBV3-2|-|-|TRBJ2-1|12
TGTGCCAGCACCCAACAGGGAAGAGAGCAGTTCTTC
CASTQQGREQFF
>TRBV18|medium-sized|-|TRBJ2-1|15
TGTGCCAGCTTCCCGGGCGGGGCAGCCTACAATGAGCAGTTCTTC
CASFPGGAAYNEQFF
>TRBV6-5|-|TRBD1|TRBJ1-3|14
TGTGCCAGCAGTTACGACAGGGCTGGAAACACCATATATTTT
CASSYDRAGNTIYF
>TRBV7-9|-|-|TRBJ1-1|12
TGTGCCAGCAGCTTTGGAGTTGCCGAAGCTTTCTTT
CASSFGVAEAFF
>TRBV28|-|-|TRBJ1-1|13
TGTGCCACCTTAGGGCCCACCGGGAGGGGAGCTTTCTTT
CATLGPTGRGAFF
>TRBV19|-|TRBD2|TRBJ2-7|15
TGTGCCAGTAGTACACCGGGACTAGGAGATTCAGCGCAGTACTTC
CASSTPGLGDSAQYF
>TRBV9|few|TRBD1|TRBJ2-1|16
TGTGCCAGCAGCGTAGAGGGGGCGTTAAACTACAATGAGCAGTTCTTC
CASSVEGALNYNEQFF
>TRBV21-1|-|-|TRBJ2-3|17
TGTGCCAGCACCCGACAGGAAAAGCGGGGGGACACAGATACGCAGTATTTT
CASTRQEKRGDTDTQYF
>TRBV28|-|-|TRBJ2-7|12
TGTGCCAGCAGTCTCGGGGCCTACGAGCAGTACTTC
CASSLGAYEQYF
>TRBV6-5|-|TRBD1|TRBJ1-2|15
TGTGCCAGCACCCCGGACAGGGACTATAACTATGGCTACACCTTC
CASTPDRDYNYGYTF
>TRBV19|-|TRBD2|TRBJ2-5|15
TGTGCCAGCGGATACGAAAACGGACTAGCGGAGACCCAGTACTTC
CASGYENGLAETQYF
>TRBV6-6|-|TRBD1|TRBJ2-6|18
TGTGCCAGCAGTCCTCGGGGGACAGGGGTTTTTGGGGCCAACGTCCTGACTTTC
CASSPRGTGVFGANVLTF
>TRBV28|-|TRBD2|TRBJ2-7|15
TGTGCCAGCAGTTCCGGGACTAGCGTTTCCTACGAGCAGTACTTC
CASSSGTSVSYEQYF
>TRBV6-5|-|-|TRBJ1-3|15
TGTGCCAGCAAGGACAGCCAAATCTCTGGAAACACCATATATTTT
CASKDSQISGNTIYF
>TRBV9|-|TRBD2|TRBJ2-3|11
TGTGCCAGCGGGACTAGTGATACGCAGTATTTT
CASGTSDTQYF
>TRBV4-3|-|-|TRBJ1-2|17
TGCGCCAGCAGCCAAGTTATCGGTGAGGGTGCAGGCTATGGCTACACCTTC
CASSQVIGEGAGYGYTF
>TRBV7-2|-|TRBD1|TRBJ1-6|17
TGTGCCAGCAGCGCCGGACAGGGGGCCCCCTATAATTCACCCCTCCACTTT
CASSAGQGAPYNSPLHF
>TRBV3-1/TRBV3-2|-|-|TRBJ2-1|14
TGTGCCAGCAGCCAAGCGTTTCTCTACAATGAGCAGTTCTTC
CASSQAFLYNEQFF
>TRBV6-2/TRBV6-3|-|-|TRBJ2-7|14
TGTGCCAGCAGTTACCCGCCTGCGGGCTACGAGCAGTACTTC
CASSYPPAGYEQYF
>TRBV6-1|-|TRBD2|TRBJ2-5|15
TGTGCCAGCAGTGAAGAGGCTAGCGGGAGTAAGACCCAGTACTTC
CASSEEASGSKTQYF
>TRBV19|-|-|TRBJ1-1|13
TGTGCCAGTAGAGCCGGGGGGAACACTGAAGCTTTCTTT
CASRAGGNTEAFF
>TRBV7-2|-|-|TRBJ1-6|15
TGTGCCAGCAGCTATGGCGCACAGAGAAATTCACCCCTCCACTTT
CASSYGAQRNSPLHF
>TRBV4-1|-|-|TRBJ1-5|15
TGCGCCAGCACCCCAACTGCCCAGGGGAATCAGCCCCAGCATTTT
CASTPTAQGNQPQHF
>TRBV30|-|-|TRBJ1-6|13
TGTGTCCTACGGGGGGGTTATAATTCACCCCTCCACTTT
CVLRGGYNSPLHF